The rows below give T cell receptor beta chains drawn from one sample of a study of T cell changes during pregnancy in multiple sclerosis. Using immunoSEQ multiplex PCR, the repertoire was profiled, and TCRdb retains in-frame clones only, with some absent. Seen here are roughly 30,000 clones, approximately 90% observed once, and the top ten hold approximately 5%. Sequencing used CD8+ T cells from peripheral blood mononuclear cells, obtained in the first trimester of pregnancy. The receptors here all came from a female donor with multiple sclerosis, enrolled in a pregnancy study. Both conserved end residues are part of each CDR3. The order of the fields is D gene, V gene, clone size, J gene, CDR3 protein, CDR3 DNA. The D gene is left open where the match is weak. A row's size may be missing; if present it is once, few, many or a size class.

>NA|TRBV6-4|NA|TRBJ1-4
CASSDAAGPNEKLFF
TGTGCCAGCAGTGACGCCGCAGGGCCAAATGAAAAACTGTTTTTT
>TRBD1|TRBV6-6|once|TRBJ1-1
CASSRGPGSTEAFF
TGTGCCAGCAGCAGGGGGCCGGGGAGCACTGAAGCTTTCTTT
>TRBD2|TRBV10-1|NA|TRBJ2-7
CASSDFAASGRYEQYF
TGCGCCAGCAGTGATTTCGCGGCTAGCGGGAGGTACGAGCAGTACTTC
>NA|TRBV27|NA|TRBJ1-2
CASSLSGYGYTF
TGTGCCAGCAGTTTATCCGGGTATGGCTACACCTTC
>NA|TRBV27|NA|TRBJ2-7
CASSATADYEQYF
TGTGCCAGCAGTGCGACGGCGGACTACGAGCAGTACTTC
>TRBD2|TRBV6-4|NA|TRBJ2-1
CASSDSTSGSYNEQFF
TGTGCCAGCAGTGACTCGACTAGCGGCTCCTACAATGAGCAGTTCTTC
>NA|TRBV11-2|NA|TRBJ1-4
CASSSEGVVNEKLFF
TGTGCCAGCAGTTCTGAAGGGGTCGTAAATGAAAAACTGTTTTTT
>NA|TRBV21-1|NA|TRBJ2-5
CASSKSGQGGQGYQETQYF
TGTGCCAGCAGCAAATCCGGACAGGGAGGACAGGGATATCAAGAGACCCAGTACTTC
>NA|TRBV28|once|TRBJ2-1
CASSLLNNEQFF
TGTGCCAGCAGCCTACTAAACAATGAGCAGTTCTTC
>TRBD1|TRBV2|NA|TRBJ2-3
CASRPGQGVRGTDTQYF
TGTGCCAGCAGGCCGGGACAGGGGGTGAGGGGCACAGATACGCAGTATTTT
>NA|TRBV7-9|NA|TRBJ1-3
CASSHSSSGNTIYF
TGTGCCAGCAGCCACAGCTCCTCTGGAAACACCATATATTTT
>TRBD2|TRBV4-1|NA|TRBJ2-7
CASSQALAGGNEQYF
TGCGCCAGCAGTCAAGCCCTAGCGGGAGGGAACGAGCAGTACTTC
>NA|TRBV9|NA|TRBJ2-3
CASSVAGKTQYF
TGTGCCAGCAGCGTAGCGGGGAAGACGCAGTATTTT
>NA|TRBV13|NA|TRBJ1-1
CASSHLPGGRVNTEAFF
TGTGCCAGCAGCCACCTCCCGGGGGGACGGGTGAACACTGAAGCTTTCTTT
>TRBD2|TRBV6-4|few|TRBJ2-2
CASSDSREGANTGELFF
TGTGCCAGCAGTGACTCCCGGGAGGGGGCGAACACCGGGGAGCTGTTTTTT
>TRBD2|TRBV7-9|NA|TRBJ2-7
CASSLGLAGGVPYEQYF
TGTGCCAGCAGCTTGGGACTAGCGGGAGGGGTCCCCTACGAGCAGTACTTC
>NA|TRBV5-1|once|TRBJ2-2
CASSSLDTRSGELFF
TGCGCCAGCAGCTCTCTCGATACTAGGAGCGGGGAGCTGTTTTTT
>NA|TRBV6-1|NA|TRBJ2-7
CASSDYSYEQYF
TGTGCCAGCAGTGATTACTCCTACGAGCAGTACTTC
>TRBD1|TRBV5-4|NA|TRBJ2-7
CASTLDRGYKQYF
TGTGCCAGCACCTTGGACAGGGGCTACAAGCAGTACTTC
>NA|TRBV28|NA|TRBJ2-7
CASSYRAYEQYF
TGTGCCAGCAGTTACAGGGCCTACGAGCAGTACTTC
>NA|TRBV13|few|TRBJ1-1
CASSSYMNTEAFF
TGTGCCAGCAGCTCTTACATGAACACTGAAGCTTTCTTT
>TRBD2|TRBV10-3|NA|TRBJ2-1
CAISEQLAGAGEQFF
TGTGCCATCAGTGAGCAACTAGCGGGAGCTGGCGAGCAGTTCTTC
>TRBD2|TRBV9|NA|TRBJ2-3
CASSFQPSGSESDTQYF
TGTGCCAGCAGCTTTCAACCTAGCGGGAGTGAGTCAGATACGCAGTATTTT
>TRBD1|TRBV2|NA|TRBJ1-5
CASRNTGEGNQPQHF
TGTGCCAGCAGGAATACAGGGGAAGGCAATCAGCCCCAGCATTTT
>NA|TRBV4-1|NA|TRBJ1-2
CASSQDRSQGGNYGYTF
TGCGCCAGCAGCCAAGATCGATCGCAGGGAGGGAACTATGGCTACACCTTC
>TRBD1|TRBV27|NA|TRBJ2-4
CASSDREAKNIQYF
TGTGCCAGCAGTGACAGGGAGGCCAAAAACATTCAGTACTTC
>TRBD2|TRBV6-5|NA|TRBJ2-7
CASSYRTSGMEYF
TGTGCCAGCAGTTACCGGACTAGCGGAATGGAGTACTTC
>TRBD2|TRBV10-3|NA|TRBJ2-1
CAISERDYSDEQFF
TGTGCCATCAGTGAGCGGGACTATTCCGATGAGCAGTTCTTC
>NA|TRBV5-6|NA|TRBJ2-7
CASSSVNEQYF
TGTGCCAGCAGCTCCGTTAACGAGCAGTACTTC
>NA|TRBV30|NA|TRBJ1-1
CAWRDTENTEAFF
TGTGCCTGGAGAGATACAGAGAACACTGAAGCTTTCTTT
>NA|TRBV27|NA|TRBJ1-2
CASSLRGTLYGYTF
TGTGCCAGCAGTCTCCGAGGGACACTCTATGGCTACACCTTC
>TRBD1|TRBV16|NA|TRBJ2-7
CASSLDRDYEQYF
TGTGCCAGCAGCCTAGACAGGGACTACGAGCAGTACTTC
>NA|TRBV28|once|TRBJ2-1
CASSLFSSTYNEQFF
TGTGCCAGCAGTTTATTTTCATCTACCTACAATGAGCAGTTCTTC
>NA|TRBV5-4|few|TRBJ1-1
CASSSAVGTEAFF
TGTGCCAGCAGCTCTGCGGTCGGGACTGAAGCTTTCTTT
>TRBD1|TRBV7-9|NA|TRBJ2-5
CASSPTGHRQETQYF
TGTGCCAGCAGCCCGACAGGGCACCGACAAGAGACCCAGTACTTC
>TRBD1|TRBV7-3|NA|TRBJ1-1
CASSPPDGTGEAFF
TGTGCCAGCAGCCCGCCGGATGGGACAGGGGAAGCTTTCTTT
>TRBD2|TRBV5-1|NA|TRBJ2-2
CASSLGLAGENTGELFF
TGCGCCAGCAGCTTGGGCCTAGCGGGAGAAAACACCGGGGAGCTGTTTTTT
>NA|TRBV28|few|TRBJ1-1
CASSLFGANTEAFF
TGTGCCAGCAGTTTATTCGGAGCGAACACTGAAGCTTTCTTT
>NA|TRBV6-1|NA|TRBJ1-5
CASSADPSWYQHF
TGTGCCAGCAGTGCCGACCCTAGTTGGTATCAGCATTTT
>NA|TRBV27|NA|TRBJ1-1
CASSLTGIEAFF
TGTGCCAGCAGCCTCACCGGGATTGAAGCTTTCTTT
>NA|TRBV11-2|NA|TRBJ1-3
CASRDRQNSGNTIYF
TGTGCCAGCCGAGACCGACAGAACTCTGGAAACACCATATATTTT
>TRBD2|TRBV14|NA|TRBJ2-7
CASSQDPGTRNF
TGTGCCAGCAGCCAAGACCCCGGGACTAGAAACTTC
>TRBD2|TRBV13|NA|TRBJ2-7
CASSLGAGAGAYEQYF
TGTGCCAGCAGCTTAGGGGCCGGAGCGGGAGCTTACGAGCAGTACTTC
>NA|TRBV4-1|NA|TRBJ2-5
CASSQDPGSGQETQYF
TGCGCCAGCAGCCAAGATCCAGGTAGCGGCCAAGAGACCCAGTACTTC
>TRBD2|TRBV5-1|NA|TRBJ2-1
CASSPETGTSGINEQFF
TGCGCCAGCAGCCCGGAAACCGGGACTAGCGGGATCAATGAGCAGTTCTTC
>TRBD1|TRBV5-5|once|TRBJ1-1
CASSLDGRGQWLAFF
TGTGCCAGCAGCTTGGATGGCAGGGGGCAGTGGCTAGCTTTCTTT
>TRBD2|TRBV7-2|NA|TRBJ2-2
CASSWEREIRELFF
TGTGCCAGCAGCTGGGAGCGGGAAATCAGGGAGCTGTTTTTT
>TRBD2|TRBV5-1|NA|TRBJ2-7
CASTGLAGPGSYEQYF
TGCGCCAGCACGGGACTAGCGGGGCCAGGCTCCTACGAGCAGTACTTC